A single sample is the source of the 31 T cell receptor beta chains below, sequenced in a study of vaccination and CD4 T cells after COVID-19 (dated by TCRdb to 2022 to 2024). For these TCRs, the target antigens are not known. The treatment or condition label, as the study defines it: approximately 9-day PBMC culture with coronavirus spike peptide pools or control peptides (ViraFEST assay). Library prep was done by PCR. TCRdb names Illumina iSeq 100 as the instrument used. TCR sequencing of DNA from cultured CD4+ T cells used the Oncomine TCR Beta short-read assay at the Johns Hopkins FTIC core. TCRdb's own reprocessing of the public reads used fastp at Q25 and MiXCR and kept productive beta chains. Each record represents a unique CDR3 protein, reported with the most common genes and DNA among its rows. For this sample there are around 21,000 distinct CDR3 sequences; 55% appear just once. Roughly 9.2% of the sample goes to the ten largest clones.

The sequenced sample was CD4+ T cells from blood, cultured in vitro. These receptors were collected from a human donor who had recovered from COVID-19.

The chain uses TRBV20-1 and TRBJ2-3; 7 nucleotides align to TRBD2. The V and J ends lost 6 bases and 2 bases, in that order; junction bases with no gene match: 11. The CDR3 has 15 amino acids. Germline V lookup: CDR1 DFQATT, CDR2 SNEGSKA (reference sequence). CDR3 in DNA: TGCAGTGCCCTCCTAGCGGCTTCATACACAGATACGCAGTATTTT. Translation gives CSALLAASYTDTQYF.

The rearrangement joins TRBV28 to TRBJ2-7; 8 bases map to TRBD1. The CDR3 has 15 residues. Germline V gene data show CDR1 as MDHEN and CDR2 as SYDVKM. V shed 4 bases, J shed 2 bases, and the junction held 7 bases outside the gene matches. The CDR3 spells CASSSGGGETYEQYF. The CDR3 DNA reads as TGTGCCAGCAGTTCAGGGGGCGGGGAAACCTACGAGCAGTACTTC.

V gene TRBV19 combines with J gene TRBJ1-5; TRBD1 is a possible D gene (6 bases). The CDR3 is 16 residues long. Germline-derived CDR1 and CDR2 are LNHDA and SQIVND (reference sequence). Trimming removed 11 bases at V and 6 bases at J, with 26 bases between. This CDR3 reads CASKRAGQNSIQPQHF. The CDR3 DNA reads as TGTGCCTCCAAAAGGGCCGGACAGAATTCCATTCAGCCCCAGCATTTT.

This clonotype has more than one count but fewer than ten. J is TRBJ2-3 and V is TRBV25-1, with 7 positions matching TRBD2. The V gene's germline CDR1 is MGHDK and CDR2 SYGVNS. This CDR3 has 14 amino acids. V shed 2 bases and J 5 bases; nucleotides not matched to a gene: 4. CDR3 region: CASSESSSGDTQYF. CDR3 DNA: TGTGCCAGCAGTGAAAGTTCTAGCGGAGATACGCAGTATTTT.

V usage is TRBV25-1 and J usage is TRBJ1-2, with D maybe TRBD1 (6 bases). The CDR3 has 17 amino acids. Germline V lookup: CDR1 MGHDK, CDR2 SYGVNS. Trimming pared 2 bases from V and 1 base from J, leaving 17 bases between. The CDR3 region is CASSEGQGLTRNYGYTF. CDR3 bases: TGTGCCAGCAGTGAAGGTCAGGGGCTCACTCGTAACTATGGCTACACCTTC.

The chain uses TRBV10-3 and TRBJ1-5, with D possibly TRBD1 on 6 matching bases. The CDR3 sequence is 15 residues long. V was pared by 10 bases and J by 0 bases, with 16 bases between. Per germline, CDR1 ENHRY and CDR2 SYGVKD. The CDR3 region is CATRPQGFSNQPQHF. The CDR3 DNA follows: TGTGCCACACGGCCCCAGGGGTTTAGCAATCAGCCCCAGCATTTT.

The V call is TRBV6-1, the J call TRBJ1-5; the D gene is possibly TRBD1 (6 bases). The length of the CDR3 is 15 residues. V was trimmed by 5 bases and J by 2 bases, leaving 13 bases between them. Germline-derived CDR1 and CDR2 are MNHNS and SASEGT. CDR3 amino acids: CASSPGTRGNQPQHF. The CDR3 DNA reads TGTGCCAGCAGTCCAGGGACAAGGGGCAATCAGCCCCAGCATTTT.

The chain uses TRBV5-1 and TRBJ2-7; 8 bases fit TRBD1. CDR3 length: 16 amino acids. The V gene's germline CDR1 is SGHRS and CDR2 YFSETQ. After removal of 5 bases from V and 2 bases from J, the junction contained 12 bases not matched to a gene. CDR3 DNA: TGCGCCAGCAGTTCTTGGTTGACAGGGGCTACCTACGAGCAGTACTTC. Translating gives CASSSWLTGATYEQYF.

This chain joins TRBV5-1 and TRBJ2-5, with 8 bases that match TRBD2. With 5 bases clipped from V and 1 base from J, the junction kept 1 base outside the gene matches. Germline CDR1 reads SGHRS; CDR2 reads YFSETQ. The CDR3 has 13 residues. The CDR3 DNA follows: TGCGCCAGCAGGCGGGAGGTCCAAGAGACCCAGTACTTC. Its translation is CASRREVQETQYF.

The chain uses TRBV5-6 and TRBJ2-7; D unresolved. V lost 1 base, J lost 1 base, and 15 bases lay in between. Germline V lookup: CDR1 SGHDT, CDR2 YYEEEE. The CDR3 has 16 residues. CDR3 sequence: CASSLSPARGSYEQYF. DNA of the CDR3: TGTGCCAGCAGCTTGTCCCCAGCACGAGGTTCCTACGAGCAGTACTTC.

Turning to this clonotype: A read error may account for a junction end that differs from germline. The chain's CDR3 is CASREATTGGRKTQYF. In DNA, the CDR3 is TGTGCCAGCAGAGAAGCAACCACAGGGGGCCGGAAGACCCAGTACTTC. The V and J genes are TRBV6-1 and TRBJ2-5; 9 bases line up with TRBD1. The germline gives CDR1 MNHNS, CDR2 SASEGT. This CDR3 comprises 16 residues.

The V gene is TRBV7-9, the J gene TRBJ1-4; D possibly corresponds to TRBD1 (5 bases). Germline-derived CDR1 and CDR2 are SEHNR and FQNEAQ (reference sequence). The V gene lost 5 bases and the J gene lost 0 bases, with 10 bases spanning the gap. The CDR3 consists of 15 residues. The CDR3 loop reads CASSMGLSTNEKLFF. The CDR3 DNA is TGTGCCAGCAGCATGGGACTATCAACTAATGAAAAACTGTTTTTT. The whole variable domain, filled in from reference TRBV7-9 and TRBJ1-4, reads DTGVSQNPRHKITKRGQNVTFRCDPISEHNRLYWYRQTLGQGPEFLTYFQNEAQLEKSRLLSDRFSAERPKGSFSTLEIQRTEQGDSAMYLCASSMGLSTNEKLFFGSGTQLSVL.

On this clonotype: An end of the junction does not agree with germline; a read error may underlie this. The chain is built from TRBV15 and TRBJ1-4, with 10 nucleotides matching TRBD1. CDR1 LNHNV and CDR2 YYDKDF come from the germline V gene (reference sequence). The CDR3 extends over 16 amino acids. CDR3 bases: TGCGCCACCAGCAGAGATACGGGACAGGGGAGGGGAAAACTGTTTTTT. Residues: CATSRDTGQGRGKLFF.

This clonotype appeared a few times. This chain's CDR3 is CASSSRTSTGELFF. In nucleotides, the CDR3 is TGTGCCAGCAGCTCCCGGACCAGCACCGGGGAGCTGTTTTTT. The chain is built from TRBV7-9 and TRBJ2-2; D uncertain. Trimming shortened V by 4 bases and J by 4 bases, and 10 bases separated the two germline ends. Germline V gives CDR1 SEHNR, CDR2 FQNEAQ (reference sequence). This CDR3 has 14 residues.

CDR3 region: CSAGASGRTDTQYF. The CDR3, as DNA: TGCAGTGCTGGGGCTAGCGGGAGGACAGATACGCAGTATTTT. The chain has TRBV20-1 and TRBJ2-3; 11 nucleotides match TRBD2. V lost 5 bases to trimming and J lost 3 bases; unmatched junction nucleotides: 4. This CDR3 has 14 amino acids. Germline-derived CDR1 and CDR2 are DFQATT and SNEGSKA (reference sequence).

This chain joins TRBV5-8 and TRBJ2-7; D is ambiguous. The CDR3 has 14 amino acids. Trimming removed 2 bases at V and 2 bases at J, with 11 bases between. Per germline, CDR1 SGHTS and CDR2 YDEGEE. The CDR3 is CASSFGPIAYEQYF. The DNA for the CDR3 is TGTGCCAGCAGCTTTGGGCCGATCGCCTACGAGCAGTACTTC.

The chain links TRBV11-2 to TRBJ2-5, with D hard to call. Looked up from germline, CDR1 is SGHAT and CDR2 is FQNNGV. V lost 5 bases and J lost 5, with 15 bases in between. The CDR3 totals 14 residues. Written as DNA, the CDR3 is TGTGCCAGCAGCCCACGGGCCGGTTGGGAGACCCAGTACTTC. It yields the protein CASSPRAGWETQYF.

In this sample, this clonotype turned up a few times. The CDR3 loop is CSASSGTGDYGYTF. The DNA of the CDR3 is TGCAGTGCTAGCTCCGGGACAGGGGACTATGGCTACACCTTC. The chain recombines TRBV20-1 with TRBJ1-2; 10 bases line up with TRBD1. Unmatched junction bases numbered 4, after V lost 3 bases and J lost 3 bases. The V gene's germline CDR1 is DFQATT and CDR2 SNEGSKA (reference sequence). The CDR3 is 14 residues long.

This clonotype was detected a few times. This rearrangement joins TRBV6-1 to TRBJ2-7; TRBD2 is a possible D gene (7 bases). This CDR3 comprises 15 residues. Per the germline V gene, CDR1 is MNHNS and CDR2 is SASEGT. V lost 5 bases and J 2 bases, leaving 16 bases between the germline ends. In DNA, the CDR3 is TGTGCCAGCAGTCGCGGGGAGGGGGGCACCTACGAGCAGTACTTC. Translated: CASSRGEGGTYEQYF.

The rearrangement joins TRBV27 to TRBJ2-7; TRBD2 matches at 13 bases. This CDR3 has 19 residues. The V gene's germline CDR1 is MNHEY and CDR2 SMNVEV (reference sequence). V trimming: 2 bases; J trimming: 3 bases; junction bases outside the gene matches: 13. CDR3 bases: TGTGCCAGCAGTTTAGGGACTAGCGGGATCAGCCCCCTCCGCTACGAGCAGTACTTC. Its translation: CASSLGTSGISPLRYEQYF.

The chain joins TRBV20-1 to TRBJ2-5, with 15 bases that match TRBD2. Germline-derived CDR1 and CDR2 are DFQATT and SNEGSKA (reference sequence). The CDR3 runs to 16 residues. The V gene end was trimmed by 3 bases and the J gene end by 2 bases; junction bases not matched to a gene: 4. DNA for the CDR3: TGCAGTGCTAGCCGCGGGACTAGCGGGGGGCAAGAGACCCAGTACTTC. This gives the protein CSASRGTSGGQETQYF.

This clonotype was recorded a few times. The chain links TRBV10-3 to TRBJ1-5; possibly TRBD1 for D (5 bases). Germline-derived CDR1 and CDR2 are ENHRY and SYGVKD. The CDR3 runs 16 residues. V shed 2 bases and J shed 4 bases, with 15 bases lying between them. The DNA for the CDR3 is TGTGCCATCAGTGAGAGGGGCCAGGGTCTAAATCAGCCCCAGCATTTT. It encodes CAISERGQGLNQPQHF.

The table lists this clonotype with a few counts. The chain carries TRBV11-3 and TRBJ1-1, with D maybe TRBD1 (5 bases). Germline values: CDR1 SGHNT, CDR2 YENEEA. V lost 5 bases and J lost 10, with 17 bases in between. The CDR3 has 13 residues. In nucleotides, the CDR3 is TGTGCCAGCAGCCCTCAGGACGTCGGGGGAGCTTTCTTT. It encodes CASSPQDVGGAFF.

The chain joins TRBV18 to TRBJ1-6, with 9 nucleotides matching TRBD1. Unmatched junction bases numbered 7, after V lost 4 bases and J lost 0 bases. CDR3 length equals 18 residues. Germline V gives CDR1 KGHSH, CDR2 LQKENI. The chain's CDR3 is CASSRGTGSSSYNSPLHF. The DNA for the CDR3 is TGTGCCAGCTCACGGGGGACAGGGAGCAGCTCCTATAATTCACCCCTCCACTTT.

The chain recombines TRBV6-1 with TRBJ2-7; no firm D call. This CDR3 is built from 14 residues. Germline V gives CDR1 MNHNS, CDR2 SASEGT. Trimming shortened V by 8 bases and J by 0 bases, and 14 bases separated the two germline ends. The CDR3 sequence: CASSFVGLSYEQYF. The CDR3 DNA reads as TGTGCCAGCTCTTTCGTAGGGCTCTCCTACGAGCAGTACTTC.

This clonotype has only a few counts. The chain is built from TRBV20-1 and TRBJ2-3, with 12 nucleotides matching TRBD2. V lost 1 base and J lost 5; bases outside the gene matches: 16. Germline V gives CDR1 DFQATT, CDR2 SNEGSKA (reference sequence). This CDR3 spans 19 amino acids. The CDR3 DNA follows: TGCAGTGCTAGAGGGGTCGGGGCTAGCGGGAGGGCAGCTGGAGATACGCAGTATTTT. It specifies CSARGVGASGRAAGDTQYF.

This chain joins TRBV11-3 and TRBJ2-2; 7 nucleotides agree with TRBD1. The CDR3 spans 15 residues. With V trimmed by 3 bases and J by 0 bases, 1 base remained unmatched. Germline V gene lookup returns CDR1 SGHNT and CDR2 YENEEA. CDR3 loop: CASSFGTANTGELFF. CDR3 DNA sequence: TGTGCCAGCAGCTTCGGGACAGCGAACACCGGGGAGCTGTTTTTT.

The V call is TRBV6-1, the J call TRBJ1-2; no firm D call. The CDR3 totals 11 residues. The V end was cut by 6 bases, the J end by 2 bases, with 4 bases between. In germline, CDR1 is MNHNS, CDR2 SASEGT. The chain's CDR3 is CASRGNYGYTF. In DNA form, the CDR3 reads TGTGCCAGCAGGGGAAACTATGGCTACACCTTC.

The rearrangement joins TRBV7-9 to TRBJ1-5; D might be TRBD1 (6 bases). Germline CDR1 and CDR2: SEHNR and FQNEAQ (reference sequence). The CDR3 runs to 14 residues. Trimming cost V 5 bases and J 4 bases, with 12 bases left between them. The CDR3 sequence is CASSPDGTNQPQHF. The CDR3 nucleotides are TGTGCCAGCAGCCCCGACGGGACAAATCAGCCCCAGCATTTT.

The chain combines TRBV2 with TRBJ2-1, with D uncertain. The CDR3 spans 16 residues. Per the germline V gene, CDR1 is SNHLY and CDR2 is FYNNEI. V was clipped by 4 bases and J by 0 bases, with 13 bases between them. The DNA of the CDR3 is TGTGCCAGCAGTGCGACCGGTTGGAGCTCCTACAATGAGCAGTTCTTC. This translates into CASSATGWSSYNEQFF.

This clonotype came up a few times. The rearrangement uses TRBV20-1 and TRBJ2-6, with D possibly being TRBD1 (5 bases). V lost 7 bases and J 4 bases, leaving 8 bases between the germline ends. The CDR3 covers 12 residues. Germline lookup yields CDR1 DFQATT and CDR2 SNEGSKA (reference sequence). CDR3 amino acids: CSGSGGANVLTF. The DNA for the CDR3 is TGCAGTGGGTCAGGGGGGGCCAACGTCCTGACTTTC.